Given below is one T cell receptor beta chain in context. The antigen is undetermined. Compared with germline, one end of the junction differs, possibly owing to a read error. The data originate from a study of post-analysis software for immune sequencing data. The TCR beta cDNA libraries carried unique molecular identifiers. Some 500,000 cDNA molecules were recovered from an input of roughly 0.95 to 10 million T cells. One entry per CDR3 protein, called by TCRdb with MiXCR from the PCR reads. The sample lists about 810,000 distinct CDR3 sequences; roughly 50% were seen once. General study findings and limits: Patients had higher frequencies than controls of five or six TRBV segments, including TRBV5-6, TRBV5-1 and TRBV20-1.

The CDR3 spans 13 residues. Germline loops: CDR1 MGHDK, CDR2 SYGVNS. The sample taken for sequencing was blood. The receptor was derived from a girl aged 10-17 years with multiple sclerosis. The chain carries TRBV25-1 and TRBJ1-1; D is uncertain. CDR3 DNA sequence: TGTGCCAGCAGTGGTGACATGAACACTGGAGCTTTCTTT. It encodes CASSGDMNTGAFF.